This TCR beta chain was identified during a study of blood T cells in healthy people across ages. A sample-barcoded 5' primer and a J-beta primer mix were used in a second PCR of roughly 7 to 11 cycles. From the 5' RACE reads, TCRdb called clonotypes with MiXCR, one entry per CDR3 protein. Among 850,000 to 950,000 distinct CDR3 sequences listed, around 30% were seen once. Trimming shortened V by 5 bases and J by 2 bases, and 13 bases separated the two germline ends. The length of the CDR3 is 15 residues. Germline V gives CDR1 SGHTA, CDR2 FQGNSA. The sequence came from a woman older than 75 in good health. The chain employs TRBV7-2 and TRBJ1-3, with D maybe TRBD1 (5 bases). The sample consisted of blood. The DNA of the CDR3 is TGTGCCAGCAGCCCGTGGGGGGGAGCTGGAAACACCATATATTTT. It specifies CASSPWGGAGNTIYF.